The 10 T cell receptor beta chains listed next were all sequenced from one sample in a study of cytomegalovirus exposure and HLA in healthy donors. Measured with immunoSEQ multiplex PCR; TCRdb has only the in-frame clones, and not every one. This sample has 150,000 to 160,000 clones, with about 86% found just once. Sample: PBMCs. All receptors derive from a man between 18 and 29 years old in good health and CMV-seropositive.

The gene calls are TRBV18 and TRBJ1-1; D uncertain. CDR1 and CDR2 (germline): KGHSH, LQKENI. This CDR3 comprises 19 residues. With 6 bases removed from V and 0 bases from J, the gap between germline ends came to 26 bases. CDR3 sequence (DNA): TGTGCCAGCTCGCCAGACCGGGGAGGGCTGGGTGGAATGAACACTGAAGCTTTCTTT. This sequence encodes CASSPDRGGLGGMNTEAFF. The full variable domain, with the rest looked up from reference TRBV18 and TRBJ1-1, is NAGVMQNPRHLVRRRGQEARLRCSPMKGHSHVYWYRQLPEEGLKFMVYLQKENIIDESGMPKERFSAEFPKEGPSILRIQQVVRGDSAAYFCASSPDRGGLGGMNTEAFFGQGTRLTVV.

The CDR3 sequence is CSAVSYEQFF. Here the CDR3 DNA reads TGCAGCGCTGTAAGCTATGAGCAGTTCTTC. The chain uses TRBV29-1 and TRBJ2-1, with unresolved D. Germline V gene sequence: CDR1 SQVTM, CDR2 ANQGSEA. V was shortened by 7 bases and J by 8 bases, with 9 bases between the two germline ends. The CDR3 sequence is 10 residues long.

The chain is built from TRBV28 and TRBJ1-2, with 7 bases that match TRBD1. Germline V gene lookup returns CDR1 MDHEN and CDR2 SYDVKM. The CDR3 length is 14 residues. J lost 5 bases, V lost 3 bases, and 6 bases had no gene match. This chain's CDR3 is CASSLRQGGYGYTF. In DNA form, the CDR3 reads TGTGCCAGCAGTTTGAGACAGGGTGGATATGGCTACACCTTC.

The chain links TRBV11-1 to TRBJ2-7; D perhaps matches TRBD1 (6 bases). This CDR3 is 13 amino acids long. Germline V gives CDR1 SGHAT, CDR2 FQDESV (reference sequence). V lost 4 bases, J lost 2 bases, and 9 bases lay in between. The CDR3 loop is CASSSNRAYEQYF. The CDR3 DNA is TGTGCCAGCAGCTCAAACAGGGCCTACGAGCAGTACTTC.

V usage is TRBV21-1 and J usage is TRBJ1-2. TRBV21-1 is designated a pseudogene. The CDR3 runs 14 residues. CDR3 DNA: TGTGCCAGCAGCAAACGGGGGGGTACCTATGGCTACACCTTC. Residues: CASSKRGGTYGYTF.

The V call is TRBV6-5, the J call TRBJ1-2; tentatively, D is TRBD1 (5 bases). This CDR3 is built from 14 residues. Trimming removed 4 bases from V and 4 bases from J, with 13 bases in between. Looked up from germline, CDR1 is MNHEY and CDR2 is SVGAGI. The CDR3 DNA reads as TGTGCCAGCAGTTCCACGGGAGGGACCTATGGCTACACCTTC. Its translation is CASSSTGGTYGYTF.

The J gene is TRBJ2-1, the V gene TRBV28; TRBD2 matches 9 bases. Germline V lookup: CDR1 MDHEN, CDR2 SYDVKM. The CDR3 runs 15 residues. The junction had 11 bases not matched to a gene; V was cut back by 7 bases and J by 7 bases. The CDR3 loop is CASTRGASGKNEQFF. The CDR3 DNA is TGTGCCAGCACCCGGGGGGCTAGCGGGAAGAATGAGCAGTTCTTC.

The rearrangement joins TRBV19 to TRBJ2-2; TRBD2 is a possible D gene (5 bases). Per the germline V gene, CDR1 is LNHDA and CDR2 is SQIVND (reference sequence). Trimming cost V 4 bases and J 1 base, with 19 bases left between them. The CDR3 spans 18 residues. For the CDR3, the DNA is TGTGCCAGTAGTAATAAGGAGCCTCTCCGGGAGAACACCGGGGAGCTGTTTTTT. Encoded protein: CASSNKEPLRENTGELFF.

J is TRBJ2-5 and V is TRBV7-9, with 8 bases matching TRBD1. The CDR3 covers 14 residues. J gave up 3 bases and V 5 bases, and 5 bases lay outside the gene matches. Per the germline V gene, CDR1 is SEHNR and CDR2 is FQNEAQ (reference sequence). CDR3 DNA sequence: TGTGCCAGCAGCAATGACAGGGGAGAAGAGACCCAGTACTTC. It encodes CASSNDRGEETQYF.

V gene TRBV7-9 combines with J gene TRBJ1-1; D remains unclear. The length of the CDR3 is 12 residues. CDR1 is SEHNR and CDR2 is FQNEAQ in the germline V gene (reference sequence). Trimming left V 5 bases short and J 6 bases short, with 10 bases between. DNA of the CDR3: TGTGCCAGCAGCCTGATGGGCCCTGAAGCTTTCTTT. This codes for CASSLMGPEAFF.